This T cell receptor beta chain was captured by sequencing in a study of blood T cell repertoires in COVID-19. Study background: Specimens from acute and convalescent COVID-19 originated in the United States, Italy and Spain.

Source study methods: Nucleated cell number was recorded as an estimate derived from reference gene primer amplification. Using immunoSEQ multiplex PCR, the repertoire was profiled, and TCRdb retains in-frame clones only, with some absent. V and J calls and clone size are copied from that table; D and trimming were computed from the DNA. Of fewer than 200,000 clones listed, about 86% are singletons. The TCR originated in a man in his fifties or sixties with active or convalescent COVID-19. The sequencing sample was made of peripheral blood.

CDR3 in amino acids: CSVQWDRNTEAFF. The CDR3 DNA sequence: TGCAGCGTTCAATGGGACAGGAACACTGAAGCTTTCTTT. V and J are TRBV29-1 and TRBJ1-1; TRBD1 aligns across 7 bases. The V segment lost 5 bases and the J segment 1 base; nucleotides outside the gene matches: 4. This CDR3 contains 13 residues. Germline V gives CDR1 SQVTM, CDR2 ANQGSEA.